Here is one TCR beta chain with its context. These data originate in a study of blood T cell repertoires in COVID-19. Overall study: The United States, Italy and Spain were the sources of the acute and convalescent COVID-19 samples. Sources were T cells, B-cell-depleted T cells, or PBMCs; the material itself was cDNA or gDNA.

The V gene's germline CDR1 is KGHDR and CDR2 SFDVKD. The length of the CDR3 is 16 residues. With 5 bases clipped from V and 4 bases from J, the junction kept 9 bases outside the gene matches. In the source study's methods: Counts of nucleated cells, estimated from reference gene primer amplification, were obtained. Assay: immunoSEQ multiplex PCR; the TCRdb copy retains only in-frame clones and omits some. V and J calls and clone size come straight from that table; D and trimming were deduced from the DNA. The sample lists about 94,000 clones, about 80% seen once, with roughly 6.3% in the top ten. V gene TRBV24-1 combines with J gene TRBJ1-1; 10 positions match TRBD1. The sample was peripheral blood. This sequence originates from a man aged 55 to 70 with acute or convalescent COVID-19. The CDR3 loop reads CATSAADRGDSTEAFF. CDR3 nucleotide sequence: TGTGCCACCAGTGCTGCGGACAGGGGGGACAGCACTGAAGCTTTCTTT.